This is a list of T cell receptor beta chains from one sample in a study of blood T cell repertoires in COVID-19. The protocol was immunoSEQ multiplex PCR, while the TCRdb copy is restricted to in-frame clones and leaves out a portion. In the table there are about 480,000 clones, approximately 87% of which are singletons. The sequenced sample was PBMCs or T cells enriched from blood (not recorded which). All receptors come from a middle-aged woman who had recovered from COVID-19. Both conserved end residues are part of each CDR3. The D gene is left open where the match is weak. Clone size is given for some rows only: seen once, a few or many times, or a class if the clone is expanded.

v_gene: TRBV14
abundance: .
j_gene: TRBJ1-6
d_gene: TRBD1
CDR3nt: TGTGCCAGCAGCCAAAACCCCGGGACAGGGGAATTTAATAATTCACCCCTCCACTTT
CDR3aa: CASSQNPGTGEFNNSPLHF

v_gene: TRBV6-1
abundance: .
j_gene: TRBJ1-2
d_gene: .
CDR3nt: TGTGCCAGCAGTGAAGCCGAGGGCTATGGCTACACCTTC
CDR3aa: CASSEAEGYGYTF

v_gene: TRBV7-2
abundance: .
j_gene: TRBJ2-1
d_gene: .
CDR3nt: TGTGCCAGCAGATTAGGACTCCCAACCGAGCAGTTCTTC
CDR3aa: CASRLGLPTEQFF

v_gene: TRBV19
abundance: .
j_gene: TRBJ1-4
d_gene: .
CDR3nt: TGTGCCAGTAGTATTTTCCGGGAGAGGGCTGAAAAACTGTTTTTT
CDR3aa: CASSIFRERAEKLFF

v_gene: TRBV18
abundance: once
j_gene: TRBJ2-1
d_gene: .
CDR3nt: TGTGCCAGCTCACCACCTGGCAGGGGCGTCGACTACAATGAGCAGTTCTTC
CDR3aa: CASSPPGRGVDYNEQFF

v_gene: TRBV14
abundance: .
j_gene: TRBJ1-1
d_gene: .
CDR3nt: TGTGCCAGCAGCCAAGATTGGGGGGAAACGAACACTGAAGCTTTCTTT
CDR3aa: CASSQDWGETNTEAFF

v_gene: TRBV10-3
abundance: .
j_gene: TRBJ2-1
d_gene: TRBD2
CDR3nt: TGTGCCATCAGTGAGTCGCGGGGGGCGAGTTCCTACAATGAGCAGTTCTTC
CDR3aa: CAISESRGASSYNEQFF

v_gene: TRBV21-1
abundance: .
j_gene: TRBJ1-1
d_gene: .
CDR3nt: TGTGCCAGCAGCAAAGTTCCGGTATTAAACGTACGGGACACTGAAGCTTTCTTT
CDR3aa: CASSKVPVLNVRDTEAFF

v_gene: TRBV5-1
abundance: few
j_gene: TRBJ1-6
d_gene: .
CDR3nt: TGCGCCAGCAGCTTGGCAGGGCTGCCCTATAATTCACCCCTCCACTTT
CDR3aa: CASSLAGLPYNSPLHF

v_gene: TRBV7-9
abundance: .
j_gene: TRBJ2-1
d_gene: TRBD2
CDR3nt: TGTGCCAGCAGCTCATGGCGGGAGGGCCGGGTTGAGCAGTTCTTC
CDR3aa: CASSSWREGRVEQFF

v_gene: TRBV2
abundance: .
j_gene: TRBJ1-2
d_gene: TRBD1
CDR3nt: TGTGCCAGCAGTCAGGAAGTGGTGGGACAGGCCGGTGTTCGTGCTGGCTACACCTTC
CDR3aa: CASSQEVVGQAGVRAGYTF

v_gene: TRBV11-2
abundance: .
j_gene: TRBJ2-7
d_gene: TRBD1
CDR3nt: TGTGCCAGCAGCCGGACAGGGAACGGCGAGCAGTACTTC
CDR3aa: CASSRTGNGEQYF

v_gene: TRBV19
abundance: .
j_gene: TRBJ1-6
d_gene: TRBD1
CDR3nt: TGTGCCAGTAGTAATCGCCGGGGACAGGGTGTCTCACCCCTCCACTTT
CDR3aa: CASSNRRGQGVSPLHF

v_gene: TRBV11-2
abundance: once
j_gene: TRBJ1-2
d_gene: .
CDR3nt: TGTGCCAGCAGCTTAGAGGCCAGCGCCTATGGCTACACCTTC
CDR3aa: CASSLEASAYGYTF

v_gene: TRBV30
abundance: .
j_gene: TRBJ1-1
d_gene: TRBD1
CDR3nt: TGTGCCTGGAGTGTATTAAGGGGGCGCGAGGCTGAAGCTTTCTTT
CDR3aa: CAWSVLRGREAEAFF

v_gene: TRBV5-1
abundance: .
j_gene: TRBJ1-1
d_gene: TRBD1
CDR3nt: TGCGCCAGCAGCGTTAGACAGGGGCTGAACACTGAAGCTTTCTTT
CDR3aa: CASSVRQGLNTEAFF

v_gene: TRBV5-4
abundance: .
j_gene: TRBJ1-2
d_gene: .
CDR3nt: TGTGCCAGCAGCTCGGGGGGTGGACAATCTAACTATGGCTACACCTTC
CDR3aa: CASSSGGGQSNYGYTF